This T cell receptor beta chain was profiled in a study of cytomegalovirus exposure and HLA in healthy donors. Looked up from germline, CDR1 is LGHNA and CDR2 is YSLEER. The CDR3 consists of 14 residues. Between the trimmed V and J ends, which lost 1 base and 3 bases, there was a span of 9 bases. For this clone: The antigen remains unidentified.

PCR used 60 Vbeta primers and 13 Jbeta primers. The repertoire was sequenced with immunoSEQ multiplex PCR; TCRdb's copy has only in-frame clones and lacks some. Of approximately 140,000 clones in the sample, 55% to 80% were seen once. The study's findings and limits: A few chains tied to CMV proved CMV antigen-specific in vitro. It was reportedly the case that the classifier diagnosed cytomegalovirus status with high specificity and sensitivity.

This TCR was sampled from a woman aged 60 to 75 in good health and CMV-seropositive. The chain employs TRBV4-3 and TRBJ2-5; TRBD2 is a possible D gene (6 bases). What was sequenced was PBMCs. In DNA, the CDR3 is TGCGCCAGCAGCCAAGTAGGCGGGAAAGAGACCCAGTACTTC. The encoded protein is CASSQVGGKETQYF.